What follows describes a single T cell receptor beta chain. Its matching antigen is unknown. This CDR3 has 13 amino acids. Per germline, CDR1 SGHRS and CDR2 YFSETQ. Trimming left V 3 bases short and J 1 base short, with 8 bases between. The entry originates in a study of T cell repertoires in cytomegalovirus infection. On the study more broadly: CMV infection and matching HLA type were both indicated by public TCR beta signatures. Regarding the study as a whole: The ex vivo response was dominated by HLA-C-restricted CMV-specific TCR beta clonotypes. Cumulative public TCR beta family frequency identified CMV carriers with the relevant HLA.

In TCRdb, the reads were re-called with MiXCR into one record per CDR3 protein. The repertoire holds nearly 450,000 distinct CDR3 sequences, with approximately 30% as singletons. The chain has TRBV5-1 and TRBJ2-7; D gene unclear. The source is a human donor in good health (CMV status not recorded). Some clones in this sample may be carry-over from other donors' samples. The sample taken for sequencing was PBMCs. The CDR3 coding sequence is TGCGCCAGCAGCTCACCGAAATCCTACGAGCAGTACTTC. This gives the protein CASSSPKSYEQYF.